A single sample is the source of the 27 T cell receptor beta chains below, sequenced in a study of cytomegalovirus exposure and HLA in healthy donors. Sequencing used immunoSEQ multiplex PCR; TCRdb keeps in-frame clones, though not all of them. This table holds 250,000 to 350,000 clones, approximately 90% found once. The specimen sequenced was PBMCs. These receptors were collected from a woman between 18 and 30 years old in good health and CMV-seronegative.

This clone was detected only a few times. J is TRBJ2-1 and V is TRBV2; 7 bases map to TRBD1. The CDR3 is 14 amino acids. CDR1 and CDR2 from the germline V gene are SNHLY and FYNNEI. Losses at the gene ends were 4 bases for V and 7 bases for J; bases not matched to a gene: 7. The DNA of the CDR3 is TGTGCCAGCAGTGTACGGCAGGGGGAAAATGAGCAGTTCTTC. It encodes CASSVRQGENEQFF.

Here the CDR3 reads CASNDRGFGNQPQHF. The CDR3 DNA reads TGTGCCAGCAACGACAGGGGGTTCGGCAATCAGCCCCAGCATTTT. The chain couples TRBV27 to TRBJ1-5; 9 bases fit TRBD1. Germline trimming cut 7 bases from V and 2 bases from J; bases unmatched to any gene: 6. From germline, CDR1 is MNHEY and CDR2 SMNVEV (reference sequence). The CDR3 length is 15 residues.

In this sample, this clone turned up once. The chain is built from TRBV9 and TRBJ2-1; TRBD1 agrees at 7 bases. Looked up from germline, CDR1 is SGDLS and CDR2 is YYNGEE. This CDR3 contains 15 residues. V was pared by 7 bases and J by 6 bases, with 13 bases of the junction left unmatched. The CDR3 loop reads CASGNSHRGGNEQFF. CDR3 sequence (DNA): TGTGCCAGCGGAAACAGCCACAGGGGTGGCAATGAGCAGTTCTTC.

The chain joins TRBV19 to TRBJ2-1, with D possibly matching TRBD2 (5 bases). The germline V gene has CDR1 LNHDA and CDR2 SQIVND (reference sequence). The length of the CDR3 is 14 residues. V shed 6 bases and J shed 7 bases, with 16 bases lying between them. The CDR3 coding sequence is TGTGCCAGTAGACCCGACTGGACGGGGAATGAGCAGTTCTTC. It yields the protein CASRPDWTGNEQFF. Full variable domain (missing parts from reference TRBV19 and TRBJ2-1): DGGITQSPKYLFRKEGQNVTLSCEQNLNHDAMYWYRQDPGQGLRLIYYSQIVNDFQKGDIAEGYSVSREKKESFPLTVTSAQKNPTAFYLCASRPDWTGNEQFFGPGTRLTVL.

V is TRBV5-4 and J is TRBJ2-7; the match to TRBD2 covers 7 bases. The CDR3 extends over 14 amino acids. Germline lookup yields CDR1 SGHNT and CDR2 YYREEE (reference sequence). V was clipped by 0 bases and J by 4 bases; unmatched bases: 4. The CDR3 is CASSLEGGGYEQYF. The CDR3 DNA reads as TGTGCCAGCAGCTTGGAAGGCGGGGGATACGAGCAGTACTTC. The full variable domain, in which reference TRBV5-4 and TRBJ2-7 provide the parts outside the CDR3, is ETGVTQSPTHLIKTRGQQVTLRCSSQSGHNTVSWYQQALGQGPQFIFQYYREEENGRGNFPPRFSGLQFPNYSSELNVNALELDDSALYLCASSLEGGGYEQYFGPGTRLTVT.

The chain employs TRBV28 and TRBJ2-5; 14 positions agree with TRBD2. Germline-derived CDR1 and CDR2 are MDHEN and SYDVKM. The V segment lost 5 bases and the J segment 8 bases; nucleotides outside the gene matches: 4. This CDR3 is 14 amino acids long. CDR3 loop: CASSTGLAGGTQYF. The CDR3 DNA reads TGTGCCAGCAGTACCGGACTAGCGGGAGGTACCCAGTACTTC. Combining the CDR3 with reference TRBV28 and TRBJ2-5 gives the whole variable domain DVKVTQSSRYLVKRTGEKVFLECVQDMDHENMFWYRQDPGLGLRLIYFSYDVKMKEKGDIPEGYSVSREKKERFSLILESASTNQTSMYLCASSTGLAGGTQYFGPGTRLLVL.

The V and J genes are TRBV5-8 and TRBJ1-2; perhaps TRBD1 as D (6 bases). CDR1 and CDR2 (germline): SGHTS, YDEGEE. This CDR3 is 14 amino acids long. Trimming removed 2 bases from V and 4 bases from J, with 12 bases in between. CDR3 sequence reads: CASSFTGTFYGYTF. Written as DNA, the CDR3 is TGTGCCAGCAGCTTCACAGGGACCTTCTATGGCTACACCTTC.

On this clone: At the DNA level, this CDR3 is encoded by other sequences in the same sample as well. The rearrangement uses TRBV5-5 and TRBJ2-1; 8 nucleotides match TRBD2. This CDR3 is 14 amino acids long. J lost 1 base, V lost 4 bases, and 1 base had no gene match. Germline V CDR1 and CDR2: SGHKS, YYEKEE (reference sequence). The CDR3 DNA follows: TGTGCCAGCAGCCTAGCGGGTTCCTACAATGAGCAGTTCTTC. Its protein product is CASSLAGSYNEQFF.

CDR3 bases: TGTGCCAGTAGTATAACAGGGGGTACCAAAAACATTCAGTACTTC. Translation gives CASSITGGTKNIQYF. The rearrangement links TRBV19 to TRBJ2-4, with TRBD1 identical over 8 bases. With 2 bases clipped from V and 2 bases from J, the junction kept 2 bases outside the gene matches. The CDR3 length is 15 residues. CDR1 and CDR2 (germline): LNHDA, SQIVND (reference sequence).

The rearrangement uses TRBV12-5 and TRBJ1-2; D remains unclear. Germline-derived CDR1 and CDR2 are LGHNT and FRNRAP. The CDR3 runs 12 residues. With 1 base removed from V and 7 bases from J, the gap between germline ends came to 7 bases. The CDR3 DNA reads as TGTGCTAGTGGTTTGGCCGGGTCTGGCTACACCTTC. This codes for CASGLAGSGYTF.

The J gene is TRBJ2-1, the V gene TRBV5-1; 8 bases fit TRBD1. The CDR3 is 16 amino acids. V dropped 3 bases and J dropped 7; count of bases not matched to a gene: 12. Germline lookup yields CDR1 SGHRS and CDR2 YFSETQ. The CDR3 protein is CASSSTFQGAGNEQFF. The CDR3 DNA follows: TGCGCCAGCAGCTCTACATTCCAGGGGGCTGGTAATGAGCAGTTCTTC.

J is TRBJ1-5 and V is TRBV6-1; D ambiguous. There are 14 residues in the CDR3. With 7 bases removed from V and 1 base from J, the gap between germline ends came to 11 bases. Germline V lookup: CDR1 MNHNS, CDR2 SASEGT. The CDR3 loop reads CASKEGLSNQPQHF. CDR3 sequence (DNA): TGTGCCAGCAAGGAGGGTTTGAGCAATCAGCCCCAGCATTTT.

This chain connects TRBV7-3 to TRBJ2-1, with 13 bases lining up with TRBD2. J was trimmed by 7 bases and V by 5 bases; bases with no gene match: 5. The germline gives CDR1 SGHTA, CDR2 FQGTGA. The CDR3 has 15 amino acids. The DNA of the CDR3 is TGTGCCAGCAGCCCAGGACTAGCGGGAGTAAATGAGCAGTTCTTC. This codes for CASSPGLAGVNEQFF.

J is TRBJ2-2 and V is TRBV5-4, with TRBD2 matching 8 bases. This CDR3 is built from 14 residues. V dropped 4 bases and J dropped 7; count of bases not matched to a gene: 6. Germline CDR1 SGHNT, CDR2 YYREEE (reference sequence). The CDR3: CASSRGLGVGELFF. The CDR3 nucleotides read TGTGCCAGCAGCCGGGGACTAGGGGTCGGGGAGCTGTTTTTT.

DNA of the CDR3: TGTGCCAGCAGTACGTTCAAGCGGGGAAACTACAATGAGCAGTTCTTC. Its protein is CASSTFKRGNYNEQFF. The rearrangement links TRBV28 to TRBJ2-1; 7 bases match TRBD2. This CDR3 spans 16 amino acids. The germline V gene has CDR1 MDHEN and CDR2 SYDVKM. The V and J ends lost 5 bases and 3 bases, in that order; junction bases with no gene match: 10.

CDR3 residues: CASSYRGLALYNEQFF. For the CDR3, the DNA is TGTGCCAGCAGTTACCGGGGACTAGCGTTATACAATGAGCAGTTCTTC. This rearrangement joins TRBV6-5 to TRBJ2-1; 10 bases agree with TRBD2. Trimming cost V 2 bases and J 4 bases; bases outside gene matches: 5. Germline-derived CDR1 and CDR2 are MNHEY and SVGAGI. CDR3 length equals 16 residues.

This clone was recorded a few times. The V call is TRBV27, the J call TRBJ1-2; 9 bases align to TRBD1. V lost 4 bases, J lost 3 bases, and 3 bases stayed unmatched. The CDR3 contains 14 residues. Germline CDR1 reads MNHEY; CDR2 reads SMNVEV (reference sequence). CDR3 DNA: TGTGCCAGCAGTTGGGGACAGGGTGACTATGGCTACACCTTC. It codes for CASSWGQGDYGYTF.

The CDR3 here is CASSEWLAGPTYEQYF. In DNA form, the CDR3 reads TGTGCCAGCAGTGAATGGCTAGCGGGACCTACCTACGAGCAGTACTTC. The rearrangement uses TRBV2 and TRBJ2-7; 9 nucleotides line up with TRBD2. Per germline, CDR1 SNHLY and CDR2 FYNNEI. The CDR3 consists of 16 residues. The V and J ends lost 2 bases and 2 bases, in that order; junction bases with no gene match: 7.

Points on this clone: The sample holds other DNA sequences that translate to the same CDR3. The rearrangement joins TRBV9 to TRBJ2-7, with 8 positions matching TRBD1. V shed 3 bases, J shed 3 bases, and the junction held 8 bases outside the gene matches. The CDR3 runs 15 residues. The germline V gene has CDR1 SGDLS and CDR2 YYNGEE. Here the CDR3 DNA reads TGTGCCAGCAGCGCCGCCGGGACAGGAGACTACGAGCAGTACTTC. It codes for CASSAAGTGDYEQYF.

The rearrangement links TRBV28 to TRBJ1-4; maybe TRBD1 (6 bases). The ends were cut back, 6 bases at V and 8 bases at J, with 16 bases in the middle. The CDR3 consists of 14 residues. CDR1 MDHEN and CDR2 SYDVKM come from the germline V gene. CDR3 region: CASSQQGAREKLFF. The CDR3, as DNA: TGTGCCAGCAGCCAACAGGGCGCCAGGGAAAAACTGTTTTTT.

V usage is TRBV5-4 and J usage is TRBJ1-5; D is unclear. Germline V lookup: CDR1 SGHNT, CDR2 YYREEE (reference sequence). CDR3 size: 12 residues. V dropped 0 bases and J dropped 7 bases, with 5 bases sitting between them. The CDR3 region has the DNA TGTGCCAGCAGCTTGGACCAGCAGCCCCAGCATTTT. Translation gives CASSLDQQPQHF.

The gene calls are TRBV5-1 and TRBJ1-1; TRBD1 matches at 7 bases. J lost 0 bases, V lost 3 bases, and 5 bases had no gene match. CDR1 is SGHRS and CDR2 is YFSETQ in the germline V gene. The CDR3 loop spans 15 amino acids. In nucleotides, the CDR3 is TGCGCCAGCAGCTCGGCGACAGGGTTGAACACTGAAGCTTTCTTT. It is translated as CASSSATGLNTEAFF.

J is TRBJ1-1 and V is TRBV4-3; possible D gene TRBD1, 5 bases. Germline values: CDR1 LGHNA, CDR2 YSLEER. This CDR3 region has 16 residues. With 0 bases removed from V and 1 base from J, the gap between germline ends came to 12 bases. The chain's CDR3 is CASSQDEGGANTEAFF. The CDR3 DNA is TGCGCCAGCAGCCAAGATGAGGGAGGGGCGAACACTGAAGCTTTCTTT.

The chain couples TRBV5-4 to TRBJ2-6, with D possibly matching TRBD1 (6 bases). The germline V gene has CDR1 SGHNT and CDR2 YYREEE (reference sequence). Deletions cut 5 bases from V and 0 bases from J, with 9 bases between. The CDR3 length is 15 residues. The CDR3 sequence is CASRDRYSGANVLTF. CDR3 DNA: TGTGCCAGCAGAGACAGGTACTCTGGGGCCAACGTCCTGACTTTC. The whole variable domain, remainder taken from reference TRBV5-4 and TRBJ2-6, is ETGVTQSPTHLIKTRGQQVTLRCSSQSGHNTVSWYQQALGQGPQFIFQYYREEENGRGNFPPRFSGLQFPNYSSELNVNALELDDSALYLCASRDRYSGANVLTFGAGSRLTVL.

The chain recombines TRBV10-3 with TRBJ1-1; 8 bases line up with TRBD1. The germline gives CDR1 ENHRY, CDR2 SYGVKD. CDR3 length equals 15 residues. With V trimmed by 3 bases and J by 1 base, 4 bases remained unmatched. The CDR3 coding sequence is TGTGCCATCAGTGACCCCGGACAGGGGAACACTGAAGCTTTCTTT. Residues: CAISDPGQGNTEAFF.

This clone was counted only a few times. The rearrangement uses TRBV28 and TRBJ1-6, with D maybe TRBD1 (5 bases). The V end was cut by 3 bases, the J end by 1 base, with 7 bases between. Per the germline V gene, CDR1 is MDHEN and CDR2 is SYDVKM. CDR3 length: 15 residues. The CDR3 here is CASSFPGSYNSPLHF. The CDR3 nucleotides read TGTGCCAGCAGTTTTCCAGGGTCCTATAATTCACCCCTCCACTTT.

This chain connects TRBV5-4 to TRBJ2-7; D possibly corresponds to TRBD2 (5 bases). The CDR3 has 13 residues. Per germline, CDR1 SGHNT and CDR2 YYREEE (reference sequence). V dropped 4 bases and J dropped 7 bases, with 15 bases sitting between them. CDR3 residues: CASSSSRADEQYF. Here the CDR3 DNA reads TGTGCCAGCAGCAGCTCGAGGGCTGATGAGCAGTACTTC. The full variable domain, with the rest looked up from reference TRBV5-4 and TRBJ2-7, is ETGVTQSPTHLIKTRGQQVTLRCSSQSGHNTVSWYQQALGQGPQFIFQYYREEENGRGNFPPRFSGLQFPNYSSELNVNALELDDSALYLCASSSSRADEQYFGPGTRLTVT.